A single sample gave rise to the 23 T cell receptor beta chains below, sequenced in a study of OX40 agonist ivuxolimab in advanced cancers. Only in-frame clones appear in the TCRdb table, and some are missing; sequencing was by immunoSEQ multiplex PCR. The sample includes more than 45,000 clones, 70% to 85% of them seen just once. The source was CD4+ or CD8+ T cells sorted from blood, collected in a trial of the OX40 agonist ivuxolimab. These receptors were taken from an adult with an advanced solid tumor such as melanoma, head and neck, liver or kidney cancer.

V gene TRBV10-3 combines with J gene TRBJ2-5, with D perhaps being TRBD1 or TRBD2 (5 bases each). CDR3 length: 13 amino acids. Trimming shortened V by 8 bases and J by 5 bases, and 15 bases separated the two germline ends. The germline V gene has CDR1 ENHRY and CDR2 SYGVKD. The CDR3 coding sequence is TGTGCCATCGCGGGCGGACACGGGGAGACCCAGTACTTC. Its protein product is CAIAGGHGETQYF.

The V call is TRBV11-2, the J call TRBJ1-2; TRBD1 might be the D (5 bases). The germline gives CDR1 SGHAT, CDR2 FQNNGV. The CDR3 is 13 residues long. V was clipped by 1 base and J by 9 bases, with 12 bases between them. CDR3 protein: CASSLVGTRRYTF. DNA of the CDR3: TGTGCCAGCAGCTTAGTCGGGACTCGGCGCTACACCTTC.

The rearrangement joins TRBV18 to TRBJ1-5; possibly TRBD1 for D (5 bases). Germline V gene sequence: CDR1 KGHSH, CDR2 LQKENI. The CDR3 is 13 residues long. The V end was cut by 3 bases, the J end by 8 bases, with 11 bases between. CDR3 region: CASSPGGFEPQHF. The CDR3 region has the DNA TGTGCCAGCTCACCCGGGGGTTTTGAGCCCCAGCATTTT.

The rearrangement links TRBV6-1 to TRBJ2-2; D is possibly TRBD2 (6 bases). With 8 bases removed from V and 2 bases from J, the gap between germline ends came to 12 bases. Germline CDR1 MNHNS, CDR2 SASEGT. This CDR3 contains 14 residues. CDR3 loop: CASCRDFNTGELFF. The CDR3, as DNA: TGTGCCAGCTGCAGGGACTTTAACACCGGGGAGCTGTTTTTT.

CDR3 residues: CASSKDRGPNGYTF. CDR3 coding DNA: TGTGCCAGCAGTAAAGACAGGGGGCCAAATGGCTACACCTTC. This chain connects TRBV5-8 to TRBJ1-2, with 10 bases lining up with TRBD1. The CDR3 contains 14 residues. Germline CDR1 SGHTS, CDR2 YDEGEE. With 5 bases clipped from V and 6 bases from J, the junction kept 7 bases outside the gene matches.

The CDR3 DNA follows: TGTGCCAGCAACACTGGACCCCGTGGAAACACCATATATTTT. Its protein is CASNTGPRGNTIYF. The chain carries TRBV28 and TRBJ1-3; no clear D gene. Germline assignment: CDR1 MDHEN and CDR2 SYDVKM. Trimming pared 7 bases from V and 3 bases from J, leaving 13 bases between. This CDR3 has 14 amino acids.

The chain carries TRBV19 and TRBJ1-5; 10 bases are a match to TRBD1. The V gene end was trimmed by 4 bases and the J gene end by 0 bases; junction bases not matched to a gene: 15. The CDR3 totals 20 residues. CDR1 and CDR2 (germline): LNHDA, SQIVND (reference sequence). The CDR3, as DNA: TGTGCCAGTAGTAAGAGGGGACAGGGGCGGGGGGATTATAGCAATCAGCCCCAGCATTTT. Amino acids: CASSKRGQGRGDYSNQPQHF. The full variable domain, completed using reference TRBV19 and TRBJ1-5, is DGGITQSPKYLFRKEGQNVTLSCEQNLNHDAMYWYRQDPGQGLRLIYYSQIVNDFQKGDIAEGYSVSREKKESFPLTVTSAQKNPTAFYLCASSKRGQGRGDYSNQPQHFGDGTRLSIL.

The chain recombines TRBV7-3 with TRBJ2-2; 9 bases fit TRBD2. Per germline, CDR1 SGHTA and CDR2 FQGTGA. J was trimmed by 3 bases and V by 4 bases; bases with no gene match: 12. The CDR3 is 18 residues long. DNA for the CDR3: TGTGCCAGCAGCTCTAGTTATTTAGCGGGGGAGCACACCGGGGAGCTGTTTTTT. This encodes CASSSSYLAGEHTGELFF.

This clone was counted once. The chain combines TRBV7-3 with TRBJ2-3; maybe TRBD1 (6 bases). CDR3 length: 15 amino acids. Germline CDR1 is SGHTA and CDR2 is FQGTGA. V was trimmed by 4 bases and J by 3 bases, leaving 14 bases between them. The CDR3 coding sequence is TGTGCCAGCAGCTCGTCACAGGGTGAAACAGATACGCAGTATTTT. Its protein product is CASSSSQGETDTQYF.

The V and J genes are TRBV6-6 and TRBJ1-1; TRBD1 aligns across 9 bases. Per the germline V gene, CDR1 is MNHNY and CDR2 is SVGAGI (reference sequence). Trimming at V came to 6 bases and at J to 6 bases, leaving 8 bases not matched to a gene. This CDR3 comprises 14 residues. CDR3 region: CASRQGALPPEAFF. The CDR3 DNA sequence: TGTGCCAGCAGACAGGGGGCACTCCCCCCTGAAGCTTTCTTT.

The V call is TRBV5-1, the J call TRBJ1-2, with D uncertain. Trimming pared 4 bases from V and 4 bases from J, leaving 8 bases between. CDR1 is SGHRS and CDR2 is YFSETQ in the germline V gene. The CDR3 has 12 amino acids. The CDR3, as DNA: TGCGCCAGCAGCCTGTCAGGCTATGGCTACACCTTC. This encodes CASSLSGYGYTF.

The chain uses TRBV6-5 and TRBJ2-5; weak D call: TRBD2 (7 bases). Germline V lookup: CDR1 MNHEY, CDR2 SVGAGI. The length of the CDR3 is 14 residues. Trimming pared 4 bases from V and 4 bases from J, leaving 13 bases between. In nucleotides, the CDR3 is TGTGCCAGCAGTTGGTCAGGGGAGGGAGAGACCCAGTACTTC. Its protein product is CASSWSGEGETQYF.

The rearrangement joins TRBV28 to TRBJ2-7; 12 bases agree with TRBD2. The CDR3 extends over 17 amino acids. CDR1 is MDHEN and CDR2 is SYDVKM in the germline V gene. Trimming took 3 bases from V and 9 from J; bases not matched to a gene: 15. The CDR3 spells CASSLRLLTSGSDRQYF. The CDR3 bases are TGTGCCAGCAGTTTGAGACTCCTGACTAGCGGGAGCGACCGGCAGTACTTC. Drawing the rest from reference TRBV28 and TRBJ2-7, the complete variable domain is DVKVTQSSRYLVKRTGEKVFLECVQDMDHENMFWYRQDPGLGLRLIYFSYDVKMKEKGDIPEGYSVSREKKERFSLILESASTNQTSMYLCASSLRLLTSGSDRQYFGPGTRLTVT.

In this sample, this clone turned up a few times. The J gene is TRBJ1-5, the V gene TRBV5-8; no firm D call. V was pared by 5 bases and J by 0 bases, with 12 bases between. The CDR3 contains 15 residues. Germline CDR1 is SGHTS and CDR2 is YDEGEE. CDR3 loop: CASRNTEISNQPQHF. The CDR3 nucleotides are TGTGCCAGCAGAAATACAGAAATTAGCAATCAGCCCCAGCATTTT.

This clone occurred once. The V gene is TRBV14, the J gene TRBJ2-1, with D unresolved. V lost 4 bases and J lost 8, with 12 bases in between. The CDR3 spans 13 residues. The V gene's germline CDR1 is SGHDN and CDR2 FVKESK. CDR3 region: CASSLGSGDEQFF. DNA for the CDR3: TGTGCCAGCAGCCTTGGGTCAGGTGATGAGCAGTTCTTC.

CDR3 nucleotides: TGTGCCACCAGCAGAGATAAGGGCGTCTCTGGAAACACCATATATTTT. Amino acid sequence: CATSRDKGVSGNTIYF. The chain joins TRBV15 to TRBJ1-3; D ambiguous. Germline CDR1 and CDR2: LNHNV and YYDKDF (reference sequence). V shed 0 bases and J shed 0 bases, with 9 bases lying between them. The CDR3 loop spans 16 amino acids.

This chain joins TRBV6-6 and TRBJ2-3; D gene unclear. Trimming took off 5 bases at V and 6 bases at J, with 9 bases between the two ends. CDR1 and CDR2 (germline): MNHNY, SVGAGI (reference sequence). This CDR3 region has 12 residues. The CDR3 region is CASSPFRDTQYF. The CDR3 DNA reads as TGTGCCAGCAGTCCCTTCCGGGATACGCAGTATTTT.

The V and J genes are TRBV11-2 and TRBJ2-2; 8 bases are a match to TRBD2. The V gene's germline CDR1 is SGHAT and CDR2 FQNNGV. This CDR3 spans 16 amino acids. Losses at the gene ends were 6 bases for V and 2 bases for J; bases not matched to a gene: 8. The CDR3 protein is CASSPSGGVNTGELFF. In DNA form, the CDR3 reads TGTGCCAGCAGTCCTTCCGGGGGGGTTAACACCGGGGAGCTGTTTTTT.

The chain combines TRBV5-6 with TRBJ2-1; 11 nucleotides agree with TRBD2. This CDR3 contains 16 residues. Germline V CDR1 and CDR2: SGHDT, YYEEEE. V was clipped by 1 base and J by 4 bases; unmatched bases: 4. The CDR3, as DNA: TGTGCCAGCAGCTTGTTAGCGGGGGGGAGTTACAATGAGCAGTTCTTC. Translated: CASSLLAGGSYNEQFF.

The chain couples TRBV27 to TRBJ1-1; D may be TRBD1 (6 bases). The CDR3 totals 13 residues. From germline, CDR1 is MNHEY and CDR2 SMNVEV (reference sequence). Trimming stripped 6 bases from V and 3 bases from J, with 11 bases between. CDR3 in DNA: TGTGCCAGCAGAACAGGGTGGCACACTGAAGCTTTCTTT. Translating gives CASRTGWHTEAFF.

The chain joins TRBV7-2 to TRBJ1-5, with no clear D. Germline CDR1 reads SGHTA; CDR2 reads FQGNSA. Deletions cut 1 base from V and 8 bases from J, with 6 bases between. The CDR3 runs 12 residues. The CDR3 nucleotides are TGTGCCAGCAGCTTAGACCCGGAGCCCCAGCATTTT. Translated: CASSLDPEPQHF.

V gene TRBV5-6 combines with J gene TRBJ1-3; D possibly corresponds to TRBD1 (6 bases). The V end lost 4 bases, the J end lost 4 bases, and 9 bases lay between the germline ends. Per the germline V gene, CDR1 is SGHDT and CDR2 is YYEEEE. The CDR3 runs 13 residues. The CDR3 is CASSQDRGNTIYF. CDR3 bases: TGTGCCAGCAGCCAAGACAGGGGAAACACCATATATTTT.

The genes are TRBV19 and TRBJ1-2, with 8 bases lining up with TRBD1. Unmatched junction bases numbered 5, after V lost 5 bases and J lost 6 bases. Germline lookup yields CDR1 LNHDA and CDR2 SQIVND (reference sequence). CDR3 length: 13 amino acids. CDR3 protein: CASSPHRGNGYTF. The CDR3 nucleotides are TGTGCCAGTAGTCCCCACAGGGGGAATGGCTACACCTTC.